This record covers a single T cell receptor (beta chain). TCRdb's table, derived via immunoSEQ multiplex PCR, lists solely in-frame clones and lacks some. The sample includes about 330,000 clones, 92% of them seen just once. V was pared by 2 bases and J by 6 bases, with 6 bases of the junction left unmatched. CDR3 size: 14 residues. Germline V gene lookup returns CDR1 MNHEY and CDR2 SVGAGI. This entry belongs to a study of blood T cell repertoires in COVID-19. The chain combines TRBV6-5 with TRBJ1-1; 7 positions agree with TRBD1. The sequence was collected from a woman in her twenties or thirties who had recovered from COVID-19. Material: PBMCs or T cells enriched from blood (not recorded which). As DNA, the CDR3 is TGTGCCAGCAGTTACGTAACACAGGGGCCTGAAGCTTTCTTT. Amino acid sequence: CASSYVTQGPEAFF.